This TCR beta chain came from a study of blood T cells in healthy people across ages. General study results and limits: Lack of knowledge of donor CMV status possibly confounded expanded clonotype changes. One million T cells yielded diversity estimates that were considered underestimates. Any conclusive comparison of naive versus antigen-experienced cells was prevented by using unsorted PBMCs. Both naive CD4+ cell counts and diversity were greater in long-lived donors than in aged donors.

Through a sample-barcoded 5' primer and a J-beta primer mix, a second PCR was run for about 6 to 11 cycles. Via MiXCR, TCRdb re-called the 5' RACE reads, giving one row per CDR3 protein. The sample lists more than 800,000 distinct CDR3 sequences, about 28% occurring once. Comment on this clonotype: Its specificity is not known.

V dropped 2 bases and J dropped 7 bases, with 23 bases sitting between them. Germline loops: CDR1 MNHEY, CDR2 SMNVEV (reference sequence). The CDR3 extends over 17 amino acids. V is TRBV27 and J is TRBJ1-1; no reliable D call. This TCR came from an elderly woman in good health. Sequencing was performed on blood. CDR3 sequence: CASSLIGQFYAKNEAFF. The CDR3 DNA is TGTGCCAGCAGTTTAATTGGCCAGTTTTACGCTAAAAATGAAGCTTTCTTT.